A single T cell receptor (beta chain) is shown here with its context. The target antigen is unknown. Time point meaning: peripheral blood 6 weeks after treatment start. The CDR3 has 14 amino acids. CDR1 is LNHDA, CDR2 SQIVND, per germline (reference sequence). Trimming took 6 bases from V and 0 from J, leaving 11 bases between them. This entry belongs to a study of PD-L1 blockade in urothelial cancer. Study at large: Patients had been given 0 to 3 earlier chemotherapy regimens. Median blood clonality was 0.080, with 80,000 to 100,000 unique TCRs. It was at 3 weeks (second dose) and 6 weeks after treatment start that blood was analyzed.

The method was immunoSEQ multiplex PCR; TCRdb's version includes in-frame clones alone and lacks a portion of them. The sample lists approximately 93,000 clones; 75% to 90% were seen once. Study results and limitations: Stronger expansion of tumor-associated clones in blood at 3 weeks distinguished durable-benefit patients.

This receptor was taken from a man in his 70s with urothelial cancer. The sequences come from PBMCs, collected around atezolizumab (anti-PD-L1) treatment. The rearrangement uses TRBV19 and TRBJ1-1, with D unclear. The CDR3 reads CASSDTVVNTEAFF. The CDR3 DNA reads as TGTGCCAGTAGCGACACTGTCGTGAACACTGAAGCTTTCTTT. The full variable domain, its missing parts supplied by reference TRBV19 and TRBJ1-1, is DGGITQSPKYLFRKEGQNVTLSCEQNLNHDAMYWYRQDPGQGLRLIYYSQIVNDFQKGDIAEGYSVSREKKESFPLTVTSAQKNPTAFYLCASSDTVVNTEAFFGQGTRLTVV.